This entry features one T cell receptor (beta chain) sequence. Profiling relied on immunoSEQ multiplex PCR, and the TCRdb table lists in-frame clones only, not all of them. The sample carries 45,000 to 65,000 clones, around 94% recorded once. These data come from a study of T cell changes during pregnancy in multiple sclerosis. The CDR3 consists of 16 residues. V trimming: 0 bases; J trimming: 6 bases; junction bases outside the gene matches: 8. Germline loops: CDR1 MNHEY, CDR2 SVGAGI. The sample in question was CD8+ T cells from peripheral blood mononuclear cells, obtained in the third trimester of pregnancy. The chain couples TRBV6-5 to TRBJ2-1, with 7 positions matching TRBD2. The origin of this receptor is a female donor with multiple sclerosis, enrolled in a pregnancy study. The chain's CDR3 is CASSYSGLVSPNEQFF. The CDR3 nucleotides read TGTGCCAGCAGTTACTCTGGACTAGTGTCACCCAATGAGCAGTTCTTC.